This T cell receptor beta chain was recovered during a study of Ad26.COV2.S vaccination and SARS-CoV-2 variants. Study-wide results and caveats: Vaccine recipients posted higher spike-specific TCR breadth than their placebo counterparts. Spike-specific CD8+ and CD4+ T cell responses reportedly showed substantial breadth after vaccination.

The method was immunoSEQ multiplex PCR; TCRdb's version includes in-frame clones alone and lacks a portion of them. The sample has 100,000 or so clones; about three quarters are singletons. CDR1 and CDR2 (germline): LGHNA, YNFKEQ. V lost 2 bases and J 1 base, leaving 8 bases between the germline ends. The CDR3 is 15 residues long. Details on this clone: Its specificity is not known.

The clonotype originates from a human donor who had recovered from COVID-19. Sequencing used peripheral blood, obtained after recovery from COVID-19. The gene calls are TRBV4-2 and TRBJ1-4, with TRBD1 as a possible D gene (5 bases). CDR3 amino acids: CASSQTRETNEKLFF. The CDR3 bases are TGTGCCAGCAGCCAAACCAGGGAAACTAATGAAAAACTGTTTTTT.